The sequence of this TCR beta chain was determined in a study of T-cell reconstitution after alpha-beta-depleted transplantation in children. Germline trimming cut 3 bases from V and 4 bases from J; bases unmatched to any gene: 7. CDR1 and CDR2 from the germline V gene are KGHSH and LQKENI. CDR3 size: 15 residues. Study-wide findings and caveats: After transplant, at about two months, alpha-beta T cells were reportedly derived from several hundred expanded graft clones. Where some patients showed high TCRbeta diversity at day 60, it came from recipient T cells and thymic progenitors that had survived. T-cell numbers and diversity, one year after transplant, stemmed largely from T cells that were newly produced.

Remarks on this clonotype: The antigen is undetermined.

Unique molecular identifiers were incorporated during preparation of the TCRbeta library. TCRdb itself ran the PCR reads through MiXCR, one entry per CDR3 protein. The table lists hundreds of thousands of distinct CDR3 sequences, over 7% of them singletons. V usage is TRBV18 and J usage is TRBJ2-7, with 9 bases lining up with TRBD1. Source: peripheral blood, taken 360 days after TCRalphabeta/CD19-depleted stem cell transplant. This TCR was sampled from a female patient between 2 and 15 years old who had a stem cell transplant for Fanconi anemia, so the T cells may come from the graft donor. The CDR3 spells CASSPTRDRAYEQYF. CDR3 bases: TGTGCCAGCTCACCTACCCGGGACAGGGCTTACGAGCAGTACTTC.